Presented here are 8 T cell receptor beta chains from one specimen sequenced in a study of blood T cell repertoires in COVID-19. TCRdb's table, derived via immunoSEQ multiplex PCR, lists solely in-frame clones and lacks some. The repertoire holds approximately 290,000 clones, with around 91% as singletons. The material sequenced was peripheral blood. These TCRs come from a woman aged 55-70 years with acute or convalescent COVID-19.

This sequence joins TRBV10-2 and TRBJ1-4; 8 nucleotides match TRBD1. This CDR3 contains 16 residues. Germline assignment: CDR1 WSHSY and CDR2 SAAADI. V shed 6 bases, J shed 3 bases, and the junction held 9 bases outside the gene matches. CDR3 loop: CASRTRTGPANEKLFF. CDR3 nucleotides: TGCGCCAGCAGGACAAGGACAGGGCCAGCTAATGAAAAACTGTTTTTT.

The gene calls are TRBV6-5 and TRBJ1-2; 8 bases align to TRBD1. The CDR3 runs to 15 residues. J was trimmed by 6 bases and V by 5 bases; bases with no gene match: 11. The germline gives CDR1 MNHEY, CDR2 SVGAGI. The CDR3 sequence: CASSPGQGWIHGYTF. The CDR3 nucleotides are TGTGCCAGCAGTCCCGGACAGGGATGGATACATGGCTACACCTTC.

The rearrangement links TRBV23-1 to TRBJ1-1; D is unresolved. TRBV23-1 is classed as an ORF, of uncertain function. The CDR3 totals 17 residues. V lost 9 bases and J 1 base, leaving 24 bases between the germline ends. The CDR3 DNA sequence: TGCGCCAGTACCCCAAGGAACAGATCAGAGAAGAACACTGAAGCTTTCTTT. As protein: CASTPRNRSEKNTEAFF.

The chain couples TRBV28 to TRBJ1-6; a possible D gene is TRBD1 (5 bases). Germline V lookup: CDR1 MDHEN, CDR2 SYDVKM. V was shortened by 8 bases and J by 10 bases, with 18 bases between the two germline ends. The CDR3 has 14 residues. CDR3: CASLMLSQGSPLHF. The CDR3 nucleotides are TGTGCCAGCTTAATGTTATCCCAGGGATCACCCCTCCACTTT.

DNA of the CDR3: TGCGCCAGCAGCCAAGGCCGGTTAACTAATGAAAAACTGTTTTTT. This sequence encodes CASSQGRLTNEKLFF. The chain joins TRBV4-3 to TRBJ1-4; no clear D. Trimming took off 1 base at V and 1 base at J, with 7 bases between the two ends. Looked up from germline, CDR1 is LGHNA and CDR2 is YSLEER. This CDR3 spans 15 amino acids.

This clone was seen only a few times. The chain recombines TRBV6-5 with TRBJ2-3, with D maybe TRBD2 (5 bases). The CDR3 is 15 residues long. Trimming shortened V by 6 bases and J by 2 bases, and 15 bases separated the two germline ends. The germline CDR1 and CDR2 sequences are MNHEY and SVGAGI. The CDR3 DNA reads as TGTGCCAGCAGCTCCACTAGAACAGTCACAGATACGCAGTATTTT. It codes for CASSSTRTVTDTQYF.

The chain is built from TRBV6-5 and TRBJ1-2; 9 positions agree with TRBD1. Unmatched junction bases numbered 8, after V lost 7 bases and J lost 2 bases. Germline values: CDR1 MNHEY, CDR2 SVGAGI. The CDR3 spans 15 residues. The CDR3 loop reads CASTPEGTGNYGYTF. The CDR3 nucleotides read TGTGCCAGCACCCCGGAGGGGACAGGGAACTATGGCTACACCTTC.

CDR3 loop: CASSQGGRGSTNEKLFF. CDR3 DNA sequence: TGCGCCAGCAGCCAAGGCGGACGGGGGTCAACTAATGAAAAACTGTTTTTT. The chain joins TRBV4-1 to TRBJ1-4; D might be TRBD1 (5 bases). The CDR3 has 17 amino acids. Germline assignment: CDR1 MGHRA and CDR2 YSYEKL. V lost 1 base to trimming and J lost 0 bases, with 12 bases between them.